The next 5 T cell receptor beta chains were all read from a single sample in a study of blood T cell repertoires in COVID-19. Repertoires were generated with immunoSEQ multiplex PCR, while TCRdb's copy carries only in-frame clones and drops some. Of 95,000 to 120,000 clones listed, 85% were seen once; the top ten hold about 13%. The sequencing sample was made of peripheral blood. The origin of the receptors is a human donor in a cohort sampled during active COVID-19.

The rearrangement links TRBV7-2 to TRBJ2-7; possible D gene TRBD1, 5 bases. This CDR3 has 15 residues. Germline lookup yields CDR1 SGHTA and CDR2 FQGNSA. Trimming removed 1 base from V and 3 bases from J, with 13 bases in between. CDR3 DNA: TGTGCCAGCAGCTTAGGCGACAGACAGATCTACGAGCAGTACTTC. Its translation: CASSLGDRQIYEQYF.

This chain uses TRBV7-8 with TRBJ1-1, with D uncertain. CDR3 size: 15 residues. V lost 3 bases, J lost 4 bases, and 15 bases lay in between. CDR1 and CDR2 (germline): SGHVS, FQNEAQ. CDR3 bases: TGTGCCAGCAGCTTGGGAGTGACCCCGGCCACTGAAGCTTTCTTT. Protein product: CASSLGVTPATEAFF.

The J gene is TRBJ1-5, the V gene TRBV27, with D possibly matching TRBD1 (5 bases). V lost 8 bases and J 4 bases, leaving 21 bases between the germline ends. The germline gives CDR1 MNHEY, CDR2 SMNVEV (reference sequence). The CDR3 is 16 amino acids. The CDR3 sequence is CASQPRWGGTNQPQHF. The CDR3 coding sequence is TGTGCCAGCCAACCCCGCTGGGGAGGGACGAATCAGCCCCAGCATTTT.

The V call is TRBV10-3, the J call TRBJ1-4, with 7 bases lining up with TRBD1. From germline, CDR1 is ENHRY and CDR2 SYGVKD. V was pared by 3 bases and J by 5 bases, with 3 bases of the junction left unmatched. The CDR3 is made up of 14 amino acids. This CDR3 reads CAISDAGGNEKLFF. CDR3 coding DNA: TGTGCCATCAGTGACGCAGGGGGGAATGAAAAACTGTTTTTT.

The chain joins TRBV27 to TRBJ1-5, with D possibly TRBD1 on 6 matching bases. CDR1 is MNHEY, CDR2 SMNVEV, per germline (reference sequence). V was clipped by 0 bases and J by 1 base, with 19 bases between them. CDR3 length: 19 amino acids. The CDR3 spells CASSLSRGAGGWSNQPQHF. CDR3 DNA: TGTGCCAGCAGTTTATCGCGGGGGGCGGGTGGTTGGAGCAATCAGCCCCAGCATTTT.